Described below is a single TCR beta chain sequence and its context. Its antigen is not known. The junction does not match germline at one end; this may be a read error. Using MiXCR, TCRdb re-called clones from the PCR reads. The sample consists of about 23,000 clones, roughly 25% of them appearing once. The sample originates from a study of metastatic and nonmetastatic thyroid tumors. As for the study in general: Thyroid patients, malignant and benign, had repertoires compared across blood and tumor or nodule tissue. Study conclusions and caveats: Patients with malignant thyroid tumors reportedly had significantly higher TCR beta diversity than those with benign nodules, in blood and tumor.

Patients underwent thyroid surgery, and none had received any treatment before it. The CDR3 runs 16 residues. CDR1 is MNHNS, CDR2 SASEGT, per germline. The sample taken for sequencing was tumor tissue. The V gene is TRBV6-1, the J gene TRBJ2-6; maybe TRBD1 (6 bases). The receptor comes from a male donor with papillary thyroid cancer or a benign thyroid nodule (not recorded which). Some clones in this sample may be carry-over from other donors' samples. The CDR3 DNA sequence: TGTGCCAGGGGGGCCCAGGAAGACTCTTGGGCCAACGTCCTGACTTTC. Encoded protein: CARGAQEDSWANVLTF.